The 16 T cell receptor beta chains listed next were all sequenced from one sample in a study of identical twins. TCRdb processed the 5' RACE reads anew with MiXCR; each CDR3 protein has one entry. The data hold about 890,000 distinct CDR3 sequences, with 9% to 15% observed a single time. These data were likewise used in another study, on yellow fever vaccine responses in identical twins.

The specimen sequenced was PBMCs. These receptors originate from a woman between 18 and 29 years old in good health.

This clonotype was detected a few times. CDR3 protein: CASSQLGQSSYNEQFF. CDR3 in DNA: TGTGCCAGCAGCCAGCTAGGACAGAGTTCCTACAATGAGCAGTTCTTC. V usage is TRBV14 and J usage is TRBJ2-1, with D maybe TRBD1 (6 bases). Germline CDR1 reads SGHDN; CDR2 reads FVKESK. Trimming removed 3 bases from V and 1 base from J, with 13 bases in between. The CDR3 totals 16 residues.

This clonotype was seen more than once but under ten times. The rearrangement joins TRBV5-1 to TRBJ2-4; D ambiguous. CDR1 and CDR2 from the germline V gene are SGHRS and YFSETQ. Trimming took 0 bases from V and 7 from J, leaving 11 bases between them. The CDR3 has 14 residues. Here the CDR3 reads CASSLERHANIQYF. The DNA of the CDR3 is TGCGCCAGCAGCTTGGAGCGACACGCGAACATTCAGTACTTC. Variable domain in full (rest from reference TRBV5-1 and TRBJ2-4): KAGVTQTPRYLIKTRGQQVTLSCSPISGHRSVSWYQQTPGQGLQFLFEYFSETQRNKGNFPGRFSGRQFSNSRSEMNVSTLELGDSALYLCASSLERHANIQYFGAGTRLSVL.

This sequence joins TRBV7-9 and TRBJ2-1, with 10 bases identical to TRBD1. The V gene end was trimmed by 5 bases and the J gene end by 15 bases; junction bases not matched to a gene: 4. CDR1 is SEHNR and CDR2 is FQNEAQ in the germline V gene (reference sequence). The CDR3 is 11 amino acids. The CDR3 coding sequence is TGTGCCAGCAGCCGGGACAGGGGACTGTTCTTC. It translates to CASSRDRGLFF.

This clonotype was found many times. The J gene is TRBJ2-7, the V gene TRBV5-5; either TRBD1 or TRBD2 may supply D (6 bases each). Germline CDR1 SGHKS, CDR2 YYEKEE (reference sequence). The V end lost 3 bases, the J end lost 0 bases, and 10 bases lay between the germline ends. The CDR3 has 14 residues. The CDR3 DNA follows: TGTGCCAGCAGCTGGAGGGACACCTCCTACGAGCAGTACTTC. It is translated as CASSWRDTSYEQYF.

This clonotype has only a few counts. The CDR3 loop reads CATSDSTGTSGANVLTF. The CDR3 region has the DNA TGTGCCACCAGTGATTCGACAGGGACGTCTGGGGCCAACGTCCTGACTTTC. J is TRBJ2-6 and V is TRBV24-1, with TRBD1 matching over 7 bases. The CDR3 has 17 residues. Germline CDR1 reads KGHDR; CDR2 reads SFDVKD. Trimming took 2 bases from V and 1 from J; bases not matched to a gene: 4.

V gene TRBV29-1 combines with J gene TRBJ2-1; TRBD2 aligns across 8 bases. In germline, CDR1 is SQVTM, CDR2 ANQGSEA. This CDR3 spans 15 amino acids. Unmatched junction bases numbered 12, after V lost 4 bases and J lost 7 bases. The CDR3 DNA reads as TGCAGCGTTGTATCCTTAGCGGGAATAAGTAATGAGCAGTTCTTC. Amino acids: CSVVSLAGISNEQFF.

The chain couples TRBV4-2 to TRBJ1-5; D is unclear. From germline, CDR1 is LGHNA and CDR2 YNFKEQ. V lost 2 bases, J lost 2 bases, and 7 bases lay in between. This CDR3 region has 14 residues. The CDR3 spells CASSQTPGNQPQHF. DNA of the CDR3: TGTGCCAGCAGCCAAACGCCAGGCAATCAGCCCCAGCATTTT.

This clonotype showed up just a few times. J is TRBJ2-5 and V is TRBV4-1, with D unresolved. V was pared by 0 bases and J by 2 bases, with 16 bases between. The CDR3 is made up of 17 amino acids. CDR1 is MGHRA, CDR2 YSYEKL, per germline. The CDR3, as DNA: TGCGCCAGCAGCCAAGATCCCCCCGGGCAGATTCAAGAGACCCAGTACTTC. It yields the protein CASSQDPPGQIQETQYF.

This clonotype was detected only a few times. J is TRBJ2-2 and V is TRBV20-1, with 10 bases lining up with TRBD1. CDR1 DFQATT and CDR2 SNEGSKA come from the germline V gene (reference sequence). The trim removed 2 bases at V and 0 bases at J, leaving 6 bases unmatched. The CDR3 is made up of 17 amino acids. For the CDR3, the DNA is TGCAGTGCTAGAACACCCGGGACAGGGGCGAACACCGGGGAGCTGTTTTTT. It encodes CSARTPGTGANTGELFF.

The J gene is TRBJ2-1, the V gene TRBV6-1; 7 bases line up with TRBD1. Looked up from germline, CDR1 is MNHNS and CDR2 is SASEGT. V trimming: 5 bases; J trimming: 4 bases; junction bases outside the gene matches: 11. The CDR3 sequence is 16 residues long. This CDR3 reads CASSHQSTGLYNEQFF. The CDR3 region has the DNA TGTGCCAGCAGTCATCAATCGACAGGGTTATACAATGAGCAGTTCTTC.

The chain couples TRBV20-1 to TRBJ2-3; D not certain. Looked up from germline, CDR1 is DFQATT and CDR2 is SNEGSKA (reference sequence). V was clipped by 6 bases and J by 6 bases, with 13 bases between them. The CDR3 consists of 12 residues. The chain's CDR3 is CSAPSVVDTQYF. Written as DNA, the CDR3 is TGCAGTGCCCCGTCGGTAGTTGATACGCAGTATTTT.

This rearrangement joins TRBV6-1 to TRBJ1-5; D is unresolved. Germline V gene lookup returns CDR1 MNHNS and CDR2 SASEGT. The V gene lost 7 bases and the J gene lost 4 bases, with 14 bases spanning the gap. The CDR3 is made up of 14 amino acids. The CDR3 region has the DNA TGTGCCAGCATGGATCTGCGGGGTAATCAGCCCCAGCATTTT. This gives the protein CASMDLRGNQPQHF.

The V gene is TRBV20-1, the J gene TRBJ2-3, with D unresolved. CDR3 length equals 14 residues. V was pared by 0 bases and J by 0 bases, with 7 bases between. Germline lookup yields CDR1 DFQATT and CDR2 SNEGSKA (reference sequence). The CDR3 DNA sequence: TGCAGTGCTAGAGATCAGCTAAGCACAGATACGCAGTATTTT. Residues: CSARDQLSTDTQYF.

This clonotype was recorded at least ten times. The gene calls are TRBV3-1 and TRBJ2-1; 14 bases line up with TRBD2. Per the germline V gene, CDR1 is LGHDT and CDR2 is YNNKEL (reference sequence). Trimming took 4 bases from V and 8 from J; bases not matched to a gene: 4. The CDR3 runs to 15 residues. The CDR3 reads CASSPGLAGVDEQFF. Written as DNA, the CDR3 is TGTGCCAGCAGCCCGGGACTAGCGGGAGTCGATGAGCAGTTCTTC.

This clonotype was detected only a few times. The chain combines TRBV28 with TRBJ2-1; TRBD1 agrees at 8 bases. This CDR3 region has 15 residues. Trimming at V came to 4 bases and at J to 2 bases, leaving 4 bases not matched to a gene. CDR1 is MDHEN, CDR2 SYDVKM, per germline. CDR3 sequence reads: CASSSPTGAYNEQFF. The CDR3 nucleotides are TGTGCCAGCAGTTCCCCGACAGGGGCCTACAATGAGCAGTTCTTC.

The rearrangement joins TRBV20-1 to TRBJ1-5; D uncertain. V gave up 0 bases and J gave up 0 bases, with 9 bases separating them. Per the germline V gene, CDR1 is DFQATT and CDR2 is SNEGSKA (reference sequence). There are 15 residues in the CDR3. The CDR3 region is CSARDSGASNQPQHF. In DNA, the CDR3 is TGCAGTGCTAGAGATTCCGGAGCTAGCAATCAGCCCCAGCATTTT.